The clone carrying this T cell receptor beta chain was found many times. The antigen remains undetermined. A junction boundary mismatches the germline segment, possibly from a read error. Preparation of the TCRbeta library was carried out with unique molecular identifiers. Each CDR3 protein is one row after TCRdb ran MiXCR on the PCR reads. In the table there are about 200,000 distinct CDR3 sequences, approximately 6% of which are singletons. The CDR3 totals 14 residues. In germline, CDR1 is SGHTA, CDR2 FQGNSA. These data belong to a study of T-cell reconstitution after alpha-beta-depleted transplantation in children. Study-level results: Expanded graft clones numbering several hundred reportedly gave rise to alpha-beta T cells about two months after transplant. The high TCRbeta diversity at day 60 in some patients came from surviving recipient T cells and thymic progenitors.

The gene calls are TRBV7-2 and TRBJ2-3; D uncertain. The origin of this receptor is a girl in the first two years of life with combined immunodeficiency, due to receive a stem cell transplant. The specimen was PBMCs, collected before TCRalphabeta/CD19-depleted stem cell transplant. CDR3 amino acids: CASSLFILPDTQYF. CDR3 sequence (DNA): TGTGCCAGCAGCTTGTTTATACTCCCAGACACGCAGTATTTT.